The clone carrying this TCR beta chain has a count of ten or more. The data stem from a study of T cells after yellow fever vaccination. About the research overall: Libraries from low-cell-number fractions were prepared with the SMART-Seq v4 Ultra Low Input RNA kit. General observations from the study: In sorted memory subsets at day 0, almost all vaccine-responding clonotypes were below detection. Although most clonotypes did not, a small share appeared in both CD4 and CD8 compartments.

TCRdb re-derived calls from the 5' RACE reads in MiXCR, one entry per CDR3 protein. The sample carries over 35,000 distinct CDR3 sequences, over 5.5% recorded once. The V gene lost 5 bases and the J gene lost 0 bases, with 10 bases spanning the gap. CDR1 is MNHNS and CDR2 is SASEGT in the germline V gene. CDR3 length: 15 amino acids. The V and J genes are TRBV6-1 and TRBJ2-2, with a weak D call TRBD1 (6 bases). The sequencing used PBMCs, either bulk or a sorted T-cell subset (CD4+, CD8+, memory, or dextramer-sorted; not recorded which), collected 45 days after the yellow fever booster vaccination. This receptor was identified in a man in his thirties or forties who received the YFV17D yellow fever vaccine. CDR3 sequence: CASSRDTSNTGELFF. The CDR3 DNA reads as TGTGCCAGCAGTCGGGACACTTCGAACACCGGGGAGCTGTTTTTT.